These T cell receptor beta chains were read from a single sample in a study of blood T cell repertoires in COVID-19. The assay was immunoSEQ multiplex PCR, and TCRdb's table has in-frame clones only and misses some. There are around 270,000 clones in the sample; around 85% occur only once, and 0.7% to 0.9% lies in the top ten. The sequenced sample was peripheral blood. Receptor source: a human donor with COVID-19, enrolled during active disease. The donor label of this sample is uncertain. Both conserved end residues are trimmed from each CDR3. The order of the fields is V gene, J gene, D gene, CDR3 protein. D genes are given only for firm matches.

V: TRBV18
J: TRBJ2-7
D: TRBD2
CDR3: ASSPPTSGSPHEQY

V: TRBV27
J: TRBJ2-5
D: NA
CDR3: ASSSTPGETQY

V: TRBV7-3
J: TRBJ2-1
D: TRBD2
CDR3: ATQGVAGAGEQF

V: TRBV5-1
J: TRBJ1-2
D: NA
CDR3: ASSLSTDSNYGYT

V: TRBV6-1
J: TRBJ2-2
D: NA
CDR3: ASSEGVTGELF

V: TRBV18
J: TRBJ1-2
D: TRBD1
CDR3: ASSPTEGAVGYT

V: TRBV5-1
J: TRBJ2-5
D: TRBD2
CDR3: ASSLGLAGQETQY

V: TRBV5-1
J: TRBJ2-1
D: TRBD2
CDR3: ASSSTSGVNNEQF

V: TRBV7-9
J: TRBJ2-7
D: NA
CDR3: ASSLDVREQY

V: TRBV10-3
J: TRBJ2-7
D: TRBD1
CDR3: AIRGQSDEQY

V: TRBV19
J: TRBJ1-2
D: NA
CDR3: ASFDTRGGYGYT

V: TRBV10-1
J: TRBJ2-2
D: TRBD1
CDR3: ATRQGTTGELF

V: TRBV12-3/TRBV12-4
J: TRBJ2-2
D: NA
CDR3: ASSLMQGRELF

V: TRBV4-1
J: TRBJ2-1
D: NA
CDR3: ASSPRHAYNEQF

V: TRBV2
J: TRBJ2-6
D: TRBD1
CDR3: ASRGDRGPDVLT

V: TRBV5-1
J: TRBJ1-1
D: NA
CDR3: ASSRTPGGNTEAF

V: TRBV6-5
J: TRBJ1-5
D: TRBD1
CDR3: ASSNDRGLNQPQH

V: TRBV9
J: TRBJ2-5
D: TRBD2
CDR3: ASSVGAGGTSSQETQY

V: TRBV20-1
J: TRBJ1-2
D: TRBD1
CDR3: SASEGQGAYGYT

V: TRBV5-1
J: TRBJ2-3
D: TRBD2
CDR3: ASSLAGTSGTGATDTQY

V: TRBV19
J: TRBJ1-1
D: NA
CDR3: ASSMGGTAGALEAF

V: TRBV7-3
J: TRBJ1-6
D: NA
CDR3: ASSFGGDNSPLH

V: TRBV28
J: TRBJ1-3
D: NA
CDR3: ASSSGFTIY

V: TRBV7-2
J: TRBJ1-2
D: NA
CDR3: ASSLAESGGYT

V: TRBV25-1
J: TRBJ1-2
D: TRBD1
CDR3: ASSQTGGSVYT

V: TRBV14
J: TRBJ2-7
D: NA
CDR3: ASSQIAGPMAEQY

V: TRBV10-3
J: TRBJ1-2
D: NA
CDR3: AISSGSGARGYT

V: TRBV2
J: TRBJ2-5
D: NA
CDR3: ASSDPTETQY

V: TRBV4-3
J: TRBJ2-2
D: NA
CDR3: ASSQHGGDTGELF

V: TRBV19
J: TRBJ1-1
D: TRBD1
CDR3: ASSIEAVGQGAF

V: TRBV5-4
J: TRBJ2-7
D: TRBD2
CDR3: ASSLGLTSREQY

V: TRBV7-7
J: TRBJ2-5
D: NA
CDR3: ASSSSAFVMAETQY

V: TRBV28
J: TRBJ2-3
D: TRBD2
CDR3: ASSFLTAGGLTDTQY

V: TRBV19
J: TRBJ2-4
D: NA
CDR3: ASSITEGWENIQY

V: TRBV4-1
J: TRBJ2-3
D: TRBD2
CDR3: ASSQDPGGARVDTQY

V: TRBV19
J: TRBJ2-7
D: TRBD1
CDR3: ARRKGQGKLEQY

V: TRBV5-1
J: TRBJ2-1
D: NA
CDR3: ASSSGTDTYNEQF

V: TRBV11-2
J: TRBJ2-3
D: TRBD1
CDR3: ASSLGGTGVDTQY

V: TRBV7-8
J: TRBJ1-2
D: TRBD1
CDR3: ASSLGQGEIGYGYT

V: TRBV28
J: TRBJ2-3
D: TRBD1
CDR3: ASSSPDRGDTQY

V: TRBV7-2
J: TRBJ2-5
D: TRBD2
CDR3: ASSLTSAFLETQY

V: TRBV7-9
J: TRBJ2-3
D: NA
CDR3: ASSLASAGRTDTQY

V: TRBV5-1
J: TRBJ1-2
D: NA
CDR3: ASTGTTASYGYT

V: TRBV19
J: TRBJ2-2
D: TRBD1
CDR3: ASSTQGIDAGELF

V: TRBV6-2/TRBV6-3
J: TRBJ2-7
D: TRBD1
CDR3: ASSYPGQGVNEQY

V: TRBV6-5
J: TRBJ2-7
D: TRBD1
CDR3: ASSFEQGPYEQY

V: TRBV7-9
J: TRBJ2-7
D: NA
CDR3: ASSFQGLYYEQY

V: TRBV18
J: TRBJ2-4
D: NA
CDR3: ASSPQGGEGNIQY

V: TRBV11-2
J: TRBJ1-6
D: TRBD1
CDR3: ASSLADRSSYNSPLH

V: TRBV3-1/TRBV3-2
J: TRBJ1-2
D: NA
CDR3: ASSQPGPYGYT

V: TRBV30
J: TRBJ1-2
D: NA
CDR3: AWSVPGPGGYT

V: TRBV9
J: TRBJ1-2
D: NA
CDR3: ASSVGSPPGGYT

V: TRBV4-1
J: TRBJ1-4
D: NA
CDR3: ASSWGGGGEKLF

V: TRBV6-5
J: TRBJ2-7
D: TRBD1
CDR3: ASSGTGFNEQY

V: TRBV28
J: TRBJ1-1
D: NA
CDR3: ASSLSQGSGAEAF

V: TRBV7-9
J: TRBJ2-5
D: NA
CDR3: ASSLVGETQY

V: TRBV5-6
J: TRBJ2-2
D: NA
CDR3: ASSLVGPNTGELF

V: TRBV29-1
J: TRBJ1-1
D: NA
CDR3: SVAMTGAYTEAF